Listed below are T cell receptor beta chains from one sample, sequenced in a study of blood T cell repertoires in COVID-19. Sequencing used immunoSEQ multiplex PCR; TCRdb keeps in-frame clones, though not all of them. This sample has around 150,000 clones, with less than 85% found just once. The sample consisted of peripheral blood. These receptors were collected from a human donor with acute or convalescent COVID-19. The donor label of this sample is uncertain. The CDR3 runs from the conserved cysteine through the conserved F or W. A D gene is named only where the DNA matches it firmly. Expanded clones get a size class; other rows say once, few or many, or leave the size out.

j_gene | v_gene | d_gene | abundance | CDR3nt | CDR3aa
TRBJ2-2 | TRBV30 | TRBD1 | - | TGTGCCTGGAGTAAGGGGGCCGGGTCCGGGGAGCTGTTTTTT | CAWSKGAGSGELFF
TRBJ2-1 | TRBV18 | TRBD1 | - | TGTGCCAGCTCACCAGGGACAGGCTCCTACAATGAGCAGTTCTTC | CASSPGTGSYNEQFF
TRBJ1-1 | TRBV27 | TRBD1 | - | TGTGCCAGCAGGTCAGGGGGCCCCTGGCACATGAACACTGAAGCTTTCTTT | CASRSGGPWHMNTEAFF
TRBJ1-1 | TRBV7-2 | - | few | TGTGCCAGCAGCTTGGGCAGGATGAACACTGAAGCTTTCTTT | CASSLGRMNTEAFF
TRBJ1-3 | TRBV28 | TRBD1 | - | TGTACCAGCGGCCGGGACAGCTCTGGAAACACCATATATTTT | CTSGRDSSGNTIYF
TRBJ2-5 | TRBV28 | TRBD2 | - | TGTGCCAGCAGTTTATTATTGGGACTAGCGGGGGGGCACAAGACCCAGTACTTC | CASSLLLGLAGGHKTQYF
TRBJ1-2 | TRBV3-1/TRBV3-2 | TRBD1 | - | TGTGCCAGCAGCCAAGGTCGACAGGGACAGGGCACCTTC | CASSQGRQGQGTF
TRBJ1-5 | TRBV18 | - | - | TGTGCCAGCTCACCACCCCGCGGTATGGGGCCCCAGCATTTT | CASSPPRGMGPQHF
TRBJ2-5 | TRBV20-1 | - | - | TGCAGTGCTAGAGTCGGAGAGACCCAGTACTTC | CSARVGETQYF
TRBJ2-2 | TRBV19 | TRBD2 | - | TGTGCCAGTAGTTTCCTAGCGGGGGGGAGCACCGGGGAGCTGTTTTTT | CASSFLAGGSTGELFF
TRBJ1-4 | TRBV6-6 | - | - | TGTGCCAGCAGTTTACCGGGATCTAATGAAAAACTGTTTTTT | CASSLPGSNEKLFF
TRBJ2-3 | TRBV5-5 | TRBD1 | once | TGTGCCAGCAGGCCCAGGGGGCTGGGAGATACGCAGTATTTT | CASRPRGLGDTQYF
TRBJ2-2 | TRBV7-6 | TRBD2 | - | TGTGCCAGCAGCCTCGGACTAGCGGGGGCCTCCGGGGAGCTGTTTTTT | CASSLGLAGASGELFF
TRBJ1-1 | TRBV18 | - | - | TGTGCCAGCTCACTTATTCAGGGCGACACTGAAGCTTTCTTT | CASSLIQGDTEAFF
TRBJ2-5 | TRBV6-2/TRBV6-3 | TRBD2 | - | TGTGCCAGCAGTTACGGCGGGGGGGCCGAGGGGACCCAGTACTTC | CASSYGGGAEGTQYF
TRBJ2-1 | TRBV24-1 | TRBD2 | once | TGTGCCACCAGTGATTCCCGGACTAGCTTCAATGAGCAGTTCTTC | CATSDSRTSFNEQFF
TRBJ1-5 | TRBV6-5 | - | - | TGTGCCAGCAGTCCCCAGGGCGGCTATCAGCCCCAGCATTTT | CASSPQGGYQPQHF
TRBJ1-1 | TRBV7-8 | TRBD1 | - | TGTGCCAGCAGCTTCCCGAGTACAGGGGGGACTGAAGCTTTCTTT | CASSFPSTGGTEAFF
TRBJ1-2 | TRBV29-1 | TRBD1 | once | TGCAGCTCCCTGGGGACAGCTGCTGTGGGCTACACCTTC | CSSLGTAAVGYTF
TRBJ1-1 | TRBV18 | - | - | TGTGCCAGCTCACAACAGAACACTGAAGCTTTCTTT | CASSQQNTEAFF
TRBJ2-6 | TRBV5-1 | - | - | TGCGCCAGCAGCTTTGGGGACTTCTCTGGGGCCAACGTCCTGACTTTC | CASSFGDFSGANVLTF
TRBJ1-5 | TRBV7-8 | TRBD1 | few | TGTGCCAGCAGCTTGACAGGGCTCTCAGGAAGCAATCAGCCCCAGCATTTT | CASSLTGLSGSNQPQHF
TRBJ2-2 | TRBV18 | - | - | TGTGCCAGCTCACCAATTCAGGGGATACGCGGGGAGCTGTTTTTT | CASSPIQGIRGELFF
TRBJ1-2 | TRBV6-2/TRBV6-3 | TRBD1 | - | TGTGCCAGCAGTTACTTCGGACAGGATATAATCTATGGCTACACCTTC | CASSYFGQDIIYGYTF
TRBJ1-2 | TRBV5-3 | - | - | TGTGCCCCATTCGGGGGGCCAGCTAACTATGGCTACACCTTC | CAPFGGPANYGYTF
TRBJ1-2 | TRBV6-1 | - | - | TGTGCCAGCAGTGAAAGCAAACGAGGTTACGGGAACTATGGCTACACCTTC | CASSESKRGYGNYGYTF
TRBJ1-5 | TRBV4-1 | - | - | TGCGCCAGCAGCCAAGATGGATCCATGGGCCTCAATCAGCCCCAGCATTTT | CASSQDGSMGLNQPQHF